This TCR beta chain was sequenced in a study of beta chain features in type 1 diabetes. The ends were cut back, 4 bases at V and 7 bases at J, with 11 bases in the middle. This CDR3 contains 11 residues. CDR1 SQVTM and CDR2 ANQGSEA come from the germline V gene. cDNA synthesis used the whole RNA isolate, giving expressed TCRB sequences. The protocol was immunoSEQ multiplex PCR, while the TCRdb copy is restricted to in-frame clones and leaves out a portion. The sample lists around 240,000 clones; under 70% were seen once. Study-wide results and limits: Fewer insertions but more deletions were seen at VDJ junctions in type 1 diabetes patients.

Regarding this clone: Its target is not known.

This TCR derives from a man younger than 40 in good health. This chain uses TRBV29-1 with TRBJ2-7; D gene ambiguous. The sequenced material came from naive CD4+ T cells from blood. The CDR3 nucleotides read TGCAGCGTTGGGTTTTCGGCAGAGCAGTACTTC. It encodes CSVGFSAEQYF.